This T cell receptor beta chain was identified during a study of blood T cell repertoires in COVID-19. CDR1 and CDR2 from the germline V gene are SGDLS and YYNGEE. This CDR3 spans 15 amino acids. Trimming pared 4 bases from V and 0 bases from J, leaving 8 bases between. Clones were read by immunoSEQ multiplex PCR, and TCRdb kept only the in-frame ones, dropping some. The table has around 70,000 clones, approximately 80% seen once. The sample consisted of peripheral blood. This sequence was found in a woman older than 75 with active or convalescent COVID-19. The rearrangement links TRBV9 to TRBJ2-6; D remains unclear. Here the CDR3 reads CASSTISSGANVLTF. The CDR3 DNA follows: TGTGCCAGCAGCACTATTAGCTCTGGGGCCAACGTCCTGACTTTC.